This T cell receptor beta chain was identified in a study of blood T cell repertoires in COVID-19. Across the whole study: T cells, B-cell-depleted T cells, or PBMCs provided the cDNA or gDNA that served as material.

J gave up 1 base and V 6 bases, and 7 bases lay outside the gene matches. The CDR3 length is 14 residues. The germline CDR1 and CDR2 sequences are SGHRS and YFSETQ. Assay used: immunoSEQ multiplex PCR; TCRdb lists only in-frame clones, some missing. This sample has about 170,000 clones, with about 88% found just once. Seattle cases were enrolled at active infection and followed longitudinally. The receptor was isolated from an elderly woman with COVID-19, enrolled during active disease. Sequenced input: peripheral blood. J is TRBJ2-7 and V is TRBV5-1; TRBD2 matches at 7 bases. The CDR3 region is CASIGGDASYEQYF. The CDR3, as DNA: TGCGCCAGCATTGGGGGGGACGCATCCTACGAGCAGTACTTC. The variable domain in full, with the rest retrieved from reference TRBV5-1 and TRBJ2-7, is KAGVTQTPRYLIKTRGQQVTLSCSPISGHRSVSWYQQTPGQGLQFLFEYFSETQRNKGNFPGRFSGRQFSNSRSEMNVSTLELGDSALYLCASIGGDASYEQYFGPGTRLTVT.